Listed here is a single TCR beta chain. Its matching antigen is unknown. The data stem from a study of human T cells and chemical hapten exposure. Study overall: For sensitization, 2% DPC was applied to a 2 cm by 2 cm patch of upper inner arm skin. Study results and caveats: It was expanded TCRs that formed significantly more large CDR3 similarity clusters than controls did. No alteration of TCRs above 1 in 1000 frequency was seen with DPC sensitization.

Described time point: patch test 3, about 24 weeks after DPC sensitization. Treatment in this sample: therapeutic diphenylcyclopropenone sensitization with weekly scalp DPC. The template was total RNA from unfractionated whole blood. Alopecia patients, 18 to 70 years old and DPC-suitable, served as donors. TCRdb re-called the RACE reads through MiXCR, storing one row per CDR3 protein. The sample shows almost 40,000 distinct CDR3 sequences, approximately 9.5% of them seen only once. The CDR3 is 14 residues long. Germline V lookup: CDR1 SGHTA, CDR2 FQGNSA. V was pared by 5 bases and J by 0 bases, with 7 bases between.

This sequence joins TRBV7-2 and TRBJ1-4, with D tentatively TRBD1 (6 bases). This specimen consisted of whole blood, obtained in connection with sensitization to the hapten diphenylcyclopropenone (DPC). The clonotype comes from a man aged 45-65 years with alopecia areata. Some clones in this sample may be carry-over from other donors' samples. The CDR3 sequence: CASSAGATNEKLFF. The CDR3 DNA follows: TGTGCCAGCAGCGCAGGGGCAACTAATGAAAAACTGTTTTTT.